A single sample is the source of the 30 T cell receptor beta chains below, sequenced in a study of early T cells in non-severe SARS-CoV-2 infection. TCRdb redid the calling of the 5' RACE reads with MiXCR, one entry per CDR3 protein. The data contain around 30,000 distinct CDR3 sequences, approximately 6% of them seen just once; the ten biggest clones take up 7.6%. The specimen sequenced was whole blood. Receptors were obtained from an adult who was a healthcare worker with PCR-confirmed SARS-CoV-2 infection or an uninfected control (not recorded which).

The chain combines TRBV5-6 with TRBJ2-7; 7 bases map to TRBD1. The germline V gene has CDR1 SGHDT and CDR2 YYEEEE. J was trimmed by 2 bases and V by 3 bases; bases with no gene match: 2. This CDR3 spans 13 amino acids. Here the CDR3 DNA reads TGTGCCAGCAGCTACGGGACAGCCTACGAGCAGTACTTC. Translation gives CASSYGTAYEQYF.

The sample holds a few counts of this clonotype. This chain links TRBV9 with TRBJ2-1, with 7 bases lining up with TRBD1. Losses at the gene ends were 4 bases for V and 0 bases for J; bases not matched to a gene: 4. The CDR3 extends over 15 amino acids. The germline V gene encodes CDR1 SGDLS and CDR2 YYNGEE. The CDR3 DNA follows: TGTGCCAGCAGCATCGACAGGGCCTCCTACAATGAGCAGTTCTTC. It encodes CASSIDRASYNEQFF.

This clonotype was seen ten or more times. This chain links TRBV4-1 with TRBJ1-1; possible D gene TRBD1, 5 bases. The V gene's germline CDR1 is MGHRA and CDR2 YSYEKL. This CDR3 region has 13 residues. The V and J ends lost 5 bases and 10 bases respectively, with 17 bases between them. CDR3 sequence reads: CASSSGQVLGAFF. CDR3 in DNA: TGCGCCAGCAGCTCCGGACAAGTCTTGGGAGCTTTCTTT.

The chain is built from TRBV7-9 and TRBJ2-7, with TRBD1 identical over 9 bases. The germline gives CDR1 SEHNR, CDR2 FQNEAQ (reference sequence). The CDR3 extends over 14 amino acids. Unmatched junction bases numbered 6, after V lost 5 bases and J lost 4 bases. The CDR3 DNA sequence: TGTGCCAGCAGCCCACGACAGGGGGGATACGAGCAGTACTTC. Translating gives CASSPRQGGYEQYF.

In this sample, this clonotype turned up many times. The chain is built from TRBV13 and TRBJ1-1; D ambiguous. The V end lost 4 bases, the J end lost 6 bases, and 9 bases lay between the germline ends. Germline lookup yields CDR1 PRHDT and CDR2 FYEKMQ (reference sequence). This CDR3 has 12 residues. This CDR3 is CASSWGSAEAFF. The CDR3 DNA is TGTGCCAGCAGCTGGGGATCGGCTGAAGCTTTCTTT.

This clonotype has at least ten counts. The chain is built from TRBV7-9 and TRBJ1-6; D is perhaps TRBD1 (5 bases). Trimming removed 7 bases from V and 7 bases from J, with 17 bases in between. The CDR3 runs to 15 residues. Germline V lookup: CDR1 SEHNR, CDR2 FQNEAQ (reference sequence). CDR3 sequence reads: CASTPGFGGNSPLHF. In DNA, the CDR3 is TGTGCCAGCACCCCCGGGTTTGGGGGGAATTCACCCCTCCACTTT.

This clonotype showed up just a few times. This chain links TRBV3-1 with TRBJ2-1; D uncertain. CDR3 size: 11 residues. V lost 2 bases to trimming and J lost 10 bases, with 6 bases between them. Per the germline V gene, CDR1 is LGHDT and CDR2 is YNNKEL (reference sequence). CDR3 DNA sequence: TGTGCCAGCAGCCAAATGACAGAGCAGTTCTTC. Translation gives CASSQMTEQFF.

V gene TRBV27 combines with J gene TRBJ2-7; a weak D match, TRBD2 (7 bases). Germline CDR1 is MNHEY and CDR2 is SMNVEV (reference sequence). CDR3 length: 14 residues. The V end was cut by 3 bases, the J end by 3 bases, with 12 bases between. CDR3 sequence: CASSFRGGLYEQYF. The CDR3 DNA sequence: TGTGCCAGCAGTTTTCGCGGGGGCCTCTACGAGCAGTACTTC.

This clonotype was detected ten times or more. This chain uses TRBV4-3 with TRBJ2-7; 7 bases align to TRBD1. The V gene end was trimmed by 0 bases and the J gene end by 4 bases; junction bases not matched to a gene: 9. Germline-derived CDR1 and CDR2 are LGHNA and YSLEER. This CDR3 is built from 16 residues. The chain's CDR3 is CASSQDPGQAGYEQYF. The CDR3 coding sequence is TGCGCCAGCAGCCAAGATCCAGGACAGGCAGGATACGAGCAGTACTTC.

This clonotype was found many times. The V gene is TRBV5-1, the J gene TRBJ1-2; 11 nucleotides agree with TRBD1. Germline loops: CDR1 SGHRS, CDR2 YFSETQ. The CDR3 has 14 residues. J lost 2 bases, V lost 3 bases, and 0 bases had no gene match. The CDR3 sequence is CASSWDRGNYGYTF. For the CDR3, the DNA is TGCGCCAGCAGCTGGGACAGGGGGAACTATGGCTACACCTTC.

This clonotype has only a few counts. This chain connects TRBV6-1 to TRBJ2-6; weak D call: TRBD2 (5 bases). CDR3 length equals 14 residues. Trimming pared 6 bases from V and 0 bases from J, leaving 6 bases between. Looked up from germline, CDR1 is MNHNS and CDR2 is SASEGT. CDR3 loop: CASSRGSGANVLTF. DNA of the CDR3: TGTGCCAGCAGCCGGGGCTCTGGGGCCAACGTCCTGACTTTC.

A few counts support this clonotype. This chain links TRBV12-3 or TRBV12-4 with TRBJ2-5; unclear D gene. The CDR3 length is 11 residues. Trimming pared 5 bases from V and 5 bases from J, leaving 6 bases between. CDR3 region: CASSQQETQYF. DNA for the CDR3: TGTGCCAGCAGTCAACAGGAGACCCAGTACTTC.

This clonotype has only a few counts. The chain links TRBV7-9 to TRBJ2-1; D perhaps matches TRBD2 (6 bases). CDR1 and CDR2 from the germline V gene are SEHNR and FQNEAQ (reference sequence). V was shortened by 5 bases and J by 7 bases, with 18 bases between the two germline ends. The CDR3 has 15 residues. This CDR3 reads CASSRPWLGRNEQFF. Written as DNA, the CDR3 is TGTGCCAGCAGCCGACCATGGCTAGGGAGGAATGAGCAGTTCTTC.

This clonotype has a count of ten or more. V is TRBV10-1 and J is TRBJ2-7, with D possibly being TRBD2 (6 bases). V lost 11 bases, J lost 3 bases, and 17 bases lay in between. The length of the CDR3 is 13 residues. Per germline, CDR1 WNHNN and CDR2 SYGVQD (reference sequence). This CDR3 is CAGTGTSNYEQYF. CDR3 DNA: TGCGCCGGAACCGGGACTTCTAACTACGAGCAGTACTTC.

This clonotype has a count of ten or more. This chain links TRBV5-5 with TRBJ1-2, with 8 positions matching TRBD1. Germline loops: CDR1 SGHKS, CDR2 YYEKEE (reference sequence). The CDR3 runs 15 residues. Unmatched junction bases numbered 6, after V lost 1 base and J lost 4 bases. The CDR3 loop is CASSLSGGDGYGYTF. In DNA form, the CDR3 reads TGTGCCAGCAGCTTGTCAGGGGGCGACGGCTATGGCTACACCTTC.

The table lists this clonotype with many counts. The CDR3 is CASSPIGTGSYEQYF. Here the CDR3 DNA reads TGTGCCAGCAGCCCGATCGGCACAGGAAGCTACGAGCAGTACTTC. V and J are TRBV27 and TRBJ2-7; tentative D call: TRBD1 (5 bases). The length of the CDR3 is 15 residues. Germline V CDR1 and CDR2: MNHEY, SMNVEV (reference sequence). Between the trimmed V and J ends, which lost 6 bases and 3 bases, there was a span of 18 bases.

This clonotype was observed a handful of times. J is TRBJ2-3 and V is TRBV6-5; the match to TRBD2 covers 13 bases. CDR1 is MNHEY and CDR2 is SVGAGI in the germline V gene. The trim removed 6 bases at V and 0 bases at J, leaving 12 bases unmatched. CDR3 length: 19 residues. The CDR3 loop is CASRPDTGLAGASTDTQYF. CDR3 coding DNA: TGTGCCAGCAGACCAGATACAGGACTAGCGGGAGCTAGCACAGATACGCAGTATTTT.

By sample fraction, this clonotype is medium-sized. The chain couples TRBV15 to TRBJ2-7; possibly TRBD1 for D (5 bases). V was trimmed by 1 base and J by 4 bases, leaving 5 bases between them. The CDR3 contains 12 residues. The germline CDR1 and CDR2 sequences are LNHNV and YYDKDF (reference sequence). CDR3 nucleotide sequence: TGTGCCACCAGCAGAGCAGGGTACGAGCAGTACTTC. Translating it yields CATSRAGYEQYF.

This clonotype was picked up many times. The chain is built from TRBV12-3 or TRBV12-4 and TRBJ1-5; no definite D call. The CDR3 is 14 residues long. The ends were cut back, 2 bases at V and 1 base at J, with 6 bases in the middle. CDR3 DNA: TGTGCCAGCAGTTTACCGGGGAGCAATCAGCCCCAGCATTTT. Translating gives CASSLPGSNQPQHF.

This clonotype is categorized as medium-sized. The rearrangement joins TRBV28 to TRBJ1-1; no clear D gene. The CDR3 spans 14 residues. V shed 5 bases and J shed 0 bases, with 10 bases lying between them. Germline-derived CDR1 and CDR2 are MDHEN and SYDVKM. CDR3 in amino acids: CASSDSGLNTEAFF. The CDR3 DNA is TGTGCCAGCAGTGATAGTGGATTGAACACTGAAGCTTTCTTT.

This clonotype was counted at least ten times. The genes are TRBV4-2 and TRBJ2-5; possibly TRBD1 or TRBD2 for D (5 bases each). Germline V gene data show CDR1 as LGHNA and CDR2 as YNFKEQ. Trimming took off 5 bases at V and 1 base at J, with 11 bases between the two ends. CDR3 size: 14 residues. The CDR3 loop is CASSIKGSQETQYF. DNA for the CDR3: TGTGCCAGCAGCATCAAGGGGAGCCAAGAGACCCAGTACTTC.

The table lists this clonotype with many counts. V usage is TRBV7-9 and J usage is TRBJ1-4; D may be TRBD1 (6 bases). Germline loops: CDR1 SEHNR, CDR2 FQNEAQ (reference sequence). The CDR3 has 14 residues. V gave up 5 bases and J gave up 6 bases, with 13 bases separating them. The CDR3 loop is CASSLRQADEKLFF. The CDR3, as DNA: TGTGCCAGCAGCCTTAGACAGGCAGATGAAAAACTGTTTTTT.

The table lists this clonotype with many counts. The CDR3 DNA sequence: TGTGCCAGCAGTTACTCGAGACAGGGGGGAGAGAGCTACGAGCAGTACTTC. Its protein product is CASSYSRQGGESYEQYF. The V gene is TRBV6-2 or TRBV6-3, the J gene TRBJ2-7; 9 positions match TRBD1. The CDR3 has 17 residues. Per germline, CDR1 MNHEY and CDR2 SVGEGT. V was clipped by 0 bases and J by 3 bases; unmatched bases: 9.

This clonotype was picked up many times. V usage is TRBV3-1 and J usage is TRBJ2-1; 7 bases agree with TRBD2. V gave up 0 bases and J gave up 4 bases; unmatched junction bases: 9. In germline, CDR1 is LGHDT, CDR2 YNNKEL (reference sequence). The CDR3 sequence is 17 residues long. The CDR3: CASSQDTKRGGYNEQFF. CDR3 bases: TGTGCCAGCAGCCAAGATACGAAGAGGGGAGGGTACAATGAGCAGTTCTTC.

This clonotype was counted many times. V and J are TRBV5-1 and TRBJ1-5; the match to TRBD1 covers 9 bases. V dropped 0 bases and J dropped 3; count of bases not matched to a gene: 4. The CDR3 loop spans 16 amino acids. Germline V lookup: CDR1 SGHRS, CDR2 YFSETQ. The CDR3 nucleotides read TGCGCCAGCAGCTTGGACAGGGGGCGATACAATCAGCCCCAGCATTTT. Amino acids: CASSLDRGRYNQPQHF.

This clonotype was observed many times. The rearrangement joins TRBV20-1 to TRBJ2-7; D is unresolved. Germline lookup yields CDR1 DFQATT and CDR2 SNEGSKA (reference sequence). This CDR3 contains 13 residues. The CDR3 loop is CSSTDLYMGEQYF. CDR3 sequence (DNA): TGCTCCAGTACGGACCTCTACATGGGCGAGCAGTACTTC.

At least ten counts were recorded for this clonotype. The CDR3 DNA sequence: TGTGCCACCAGGATTCCACAGGTTCACACCGGGGAGCTGTTTTTT. Translation gives CATRIPQVHTGELFF. This chain uses TRBV24-1 with TRBJ2-2, with D maybe TRBD1 (5 bases). The CDR3 runs to 15 residues. Germline V gene data show CDR1 as KGHDR and CDR2 as SFDVKD. V gave up 7 bases and J gave up 3 bases, with 14 bases separating them.

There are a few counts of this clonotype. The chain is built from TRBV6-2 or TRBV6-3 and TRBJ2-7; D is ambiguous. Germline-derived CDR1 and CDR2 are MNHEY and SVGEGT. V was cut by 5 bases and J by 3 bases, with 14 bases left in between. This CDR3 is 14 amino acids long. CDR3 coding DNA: TGTGCCAGCAGTGCCGTGTTCGGCAGCTACGAGCAGTACTTC. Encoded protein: CASSAVFGSYEQYF.

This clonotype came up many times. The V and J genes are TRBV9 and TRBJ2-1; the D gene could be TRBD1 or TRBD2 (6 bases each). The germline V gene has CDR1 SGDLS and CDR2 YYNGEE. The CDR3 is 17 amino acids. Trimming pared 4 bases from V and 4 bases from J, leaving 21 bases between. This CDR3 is CASSPPGGRGRYNEQFF. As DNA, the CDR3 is TGTGCCAGCAGCCCCCCCGGGGGCAGGGGACGGTACAATGAGCAGTTCTTC.

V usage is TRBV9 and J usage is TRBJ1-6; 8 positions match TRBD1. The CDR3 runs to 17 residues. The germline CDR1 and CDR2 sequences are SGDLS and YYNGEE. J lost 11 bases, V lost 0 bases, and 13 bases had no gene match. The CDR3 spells CASSVDGRGQFRPPLHF. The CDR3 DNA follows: TGTGCCAGCAGCGTAGATGGCAGGGGGCAATTCAGGCCACCCCTCCACTTT.